This T cell receptor beta chain came from a study of cytomegalovirus exposure and HLA in healthy donors. Whole-study results and caveats: About 87% or about 30% of the time was how often most TCR beta V segments were productive, according to an earlier analysis.

The CDR3 is 15 amino acids. CDR1 is SGHAT and CDR2 is FQNNGV in the germline V gene. V shed 3 bases and J 2 bases; nucleotides not matched to a gene: 4. With regard to this clone: The antigen is undetermined.

With 60 Vbeta and 13 Jbeta primers, the PCR was carried out. Libraries were prepared by immunoSEQ multiplex PCR; TCRdb keeps only in-frame clonotypes and omits some of them. The sample has around 230,000 clones, roughly 85% seen once. This chain uses TRBV11-2 with TRBJ2-3; 8 bases are shared with TRBD2. The sequencing sample was made of PBMCs. The clonotype was recovered from a male donor in good health and CMV-seronegative. DNA of the CDR3: TGTGCCAGCAGCTTGTGGCGGGGGGCCACAGATACGCAGTATTTT. It encodes CASSLWRGATDTQYF.